This entry describes one TCR beta chain. CDR3 length: 11 amino acids. V was trimmed by 4 bases and J by 4 bases, leaving 8 bases between them. The germline gives CDR1 GTSNPN, CDR2 SVGIG (reference sequence). This specimen belongs to a study of blood T cell repertoires in COVID-19. As for the study in general: Spain, Italy and the United States supplied samples that represented acute and convalescent COVID-19. Sources were T cells, B-cell-depleted T cells, or PBMCs; the material itself was cDNA or gDNA.

The authors' processing: From reference gene primer amplification, estimates of nucleated cell counts were derived. The method was immunoSEQ multiplex PCR; TCRdb's version includes in-frame clones alone and lacks a portion of them. From that table come the V and J calls and clone size; the DNA was used to work out D and trimming. The sample has 200,000 to 250,000 clones; around 90% are singletons. Sequencing input: peripheral blood. This chain uses TRBV30 with TRBJ2-7; a possible D gene is TRBD1 (6 bases). The source is a woman under 30 who had recovered from COVID-19. CDR3 residues: CAWTDRYEQYF. Written as DNA, the CDR3 is TGTGCCTGGACGGACAGATACGAGCAGTACTTC.